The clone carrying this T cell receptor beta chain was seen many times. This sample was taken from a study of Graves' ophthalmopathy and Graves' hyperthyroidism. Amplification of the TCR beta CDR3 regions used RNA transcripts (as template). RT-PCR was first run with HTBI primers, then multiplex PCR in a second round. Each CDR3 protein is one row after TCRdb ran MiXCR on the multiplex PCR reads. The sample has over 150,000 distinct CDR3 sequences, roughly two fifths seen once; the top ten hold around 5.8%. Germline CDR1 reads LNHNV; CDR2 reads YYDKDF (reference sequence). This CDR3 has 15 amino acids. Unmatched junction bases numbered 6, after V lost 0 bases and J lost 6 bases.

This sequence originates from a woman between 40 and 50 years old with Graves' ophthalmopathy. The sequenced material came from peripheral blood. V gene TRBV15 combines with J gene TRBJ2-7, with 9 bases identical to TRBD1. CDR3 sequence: CATSRDRQGGGEQYF. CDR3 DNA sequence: TGTGCCACCAGCAGAGATCGACAGGGGGGAGGCGAGCAGTACTTC.